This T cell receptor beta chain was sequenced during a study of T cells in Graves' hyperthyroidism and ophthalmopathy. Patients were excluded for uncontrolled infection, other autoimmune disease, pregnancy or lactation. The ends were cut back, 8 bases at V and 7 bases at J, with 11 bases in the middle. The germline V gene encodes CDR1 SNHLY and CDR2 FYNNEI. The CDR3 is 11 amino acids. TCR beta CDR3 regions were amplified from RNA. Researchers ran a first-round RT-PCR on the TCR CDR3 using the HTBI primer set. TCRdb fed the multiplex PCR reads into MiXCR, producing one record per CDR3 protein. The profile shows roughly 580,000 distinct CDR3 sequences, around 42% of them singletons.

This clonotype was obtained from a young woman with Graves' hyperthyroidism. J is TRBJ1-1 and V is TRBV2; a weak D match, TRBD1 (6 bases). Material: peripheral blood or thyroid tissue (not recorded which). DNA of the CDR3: TGTGCCAGCGGAGCAGGGGTTGAAGCTTTCTTT. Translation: CASGAGVEAFF.